The sequence of this TCR beta chain was determined in a study of cytomegalovirus exposure and HLA in healthy donors. The overall study: HLA-typed donors contributed 80 million to 85 million unique TCRs, which were held in an early data release.

The length of the CDR3 is 15 residues. Germline CDR1 SGHRS, CDR2 YFSETQ. The ends were cut back, 4 bases at V and 6 bases at J, with 20 bases in the middle. The PCR employed 60 Vbeta primers together with 13 Jbeta primers. The repertoire was sequenced with immunoSEQ multiplex PCR; TCRdb's copy has only in-frame clones and lacks some. Its listing shows 45,000 to 60,000 clones. The genes are TRBV5-1 and TRBJ2-7; possible D gene TRBD2, 5 bases. Sequencing was carried out using PBMCs. The clonotype originates from a woman aged 40 to 49 in good health and CMV-seronegative. CDR3: CASSPGEVFRSEQYF. CDR3 in DNA: TGCGCCAGCAGCCCCGGGGAAGTTTTCCGGAGCGAGCAGTACTTC. The full variable domain, in which reference TRBV5-1 and TRBJ2-7 provide the parts outside the CDR3, is KAGVTQTPRYLIKTRGQQVTLSCSPISGHRSVSWYQQTPGQGLQFLFEYFSETQRNKGNFPGRFSGRQFSNSRSEMNVSTLELGDSALYLCASSPGEVFRSEQYFGPGTRLTVT.